The 19 T cell receptor beta chains below come from one sample, sequenced in a study of blood T cells in healthy people across ages. A sample-barcoded 5' primer and a J-beta primer mix were used in a second PCR of roughly 6 to 11 cycles. TCRdb redid the calling of the 5' RACE reads with MiXCR, one entry per CDR3 protein. The data contain hundreds of thousands of distinct CDR3 sequences, 20% to 30% of them singletons. The sample was also reused in another study, on T cells of mothers and their children.

The specimen was blood. These TCRs come from a boy aged 5-17 years in good health.

The CDR3 DNA follows: TGTGCCAGCAGAGCGGACGGAGAAAACTATGGCTACACCTTC. Protein sequence: CASRADGENYGYTF. The chain links TRBV27 to TRBJ1-2; no reliable D call. Between the trimmed V and J ends, which lost 6 bases and 2 bases, there was a span of 13 bases. The CDR3 is made up of 14 amino acids. Germline V gene lookup returns CDR1 MNHEY and CDR2 SMNVEV (reference sequence).

The chain recombines TRBV7-6 with TRBJ2-4, with TRBD2 as a possible D gene (6 bases). This CDR3 has 15 amino acids. Germline CDR1 is SGHVS and CDR2 is FNYEAQ. Trimming shortened V by 5 bases and J by 8 bases, and 19 bases separated the two germline ends. Here the CDR3 reads CASSPAEGRIDIQYF. The CDR3 DNA is TGTGCCAGCAGCCCCGCGGAGGGACGTATCGACATTCAGTACTTC.

The rearrangement uses TRBV29-1 and TRBJ1-5, with 8 bases matching TRBD1. Germline V CDR1 and CDR2: SQVTM, ANQGSEA. The CDR3 totals 14 residues. V was clipped by 7 bases and J by 4 bases; unmatched bases: 9. CDR3 sequence (DNA): TGCAGCGCCAGAGGGACAGGAGTAAATCAGCCCCAGCATTTT. Its protein product is CSARGTGVNQPQHF.

The chain has TRBV20-1 and TRBJ2-7; the D gene is possibly TRBD1 (6 bases). CDR3 size: 13 residues. The V end lost 1 base, the J end lost 3 bases, and 10 bases lay between the germline ends. Germline V lookup: CDR1 DFQATT, CDR2 SNEGSKA (reference sequence). Written as DNA, the CDR3 is TGCAGTGCTAGAGGGACAGCCAACTACGAGCAGTACTTC. Its translation is CSARGTANYEQYF.

This clonotype was observed a few times. The chain uses TRBV7-2 and TRBJ2-3; perhaps D is TRBD1 or TRBD2 (5 bases each). The CDR3 consists of 17 residues. V lost 5 bases, J lost 0 bases, and 18 bases lay in between. Germline CDR1 reads SGHTA; CDR2 reads FQGNSA. CDR3 DNA: TGTGCCAGCAGCCGATTAACAGGCAGAGGGAGCACAGATACGCAGTATTTT. The encoded protein is CASSRLTGRGSTDTQYF.

The J gene is TRBJ2-5, the V gene TRBV2; D perhaps matches TRBD2 (6 bases). The CDR3 loop spans 13 amino acids. Germline V gene sequence: CDR1 SNHLY, CDR2 FYNNEI. Trimming pared 3 bases from V and 3 bases from J, leaving 8 bases between. CDR3 DNA sequence: TGTGCCAGCAGTGACGTAGCGGAAGAGACCCAGTACTTC. Translation: CASSDVAEETQYF.

The chain uses TRBV4-1 and TRBJ2-7; the D is unclear. The V end was cut by 1 base, the J end by 4 bases, with 17 bases between. The CDR3 contains 16 residues. Germline-derived CDR1 and CDR2 are MGHRA and YSYEKL. This CDR3 reads CASSQVSGDGWYEQYF. The CDR3 nucleotides read TGCGCCAGCAGCCAAGTATCAGGCGATGGCTGGTACGAGCAGTACTTC.

This sequence joins TRBV6-5 and TRBJ1-1; 7 positions agree with TRBD1. V lost 5 bases to trimming and J lost 0 bases; unmatched junction nucleotides: 6. This CDR3 spans 15 amino acids. Germline values: CDR1 MNHEY, CDR2 SVGAGI. The CDR3 DNA reads TGTGCCAGCAGTAGGGGACAGACCATGAACACTGAAGCTTTCTTT. As protein: CASSRGQTMNTEAFF.

V and J are TRBV29-1 and TRBJ1-1; 11 nucleotides align to TRBD1. This CDR3 has 17 residues. CDR1 is SQVTM and CDR2 is ANQGSEA in the germline V gene. The trim removed 0 bases at V and 3 bases at J, leaving 9 bases unmatched. DNA of the CDR3: TGCAGCGTTGAAGACTTTTCCCGGGACAGGGGGGACACTGAAGCTTTCTTT. It translates to CSVEDFSRDRGDTEAFF.

The chain has TRBV5-5 and TRBJ2-5; the D call may be TRBD1 or TRBD2 (5 bases each). The V end was cut by 0 bases, the J end by 1 base, with 16 bases between. Germline V gives CDR1 SGHKS, CDR2 YYEKEE (reference sequence). This CDR3 region has 17 residues. CDR3 sequence (DNA): TGTGCCAGCAGCTTGGGGGACGGGGCCGCCGCCCAAGAGACCCAGTACTTC. Its translation is CASSLGDGAAAQETQYF.

This clonotype appeared a few times. This chain links TRBV15 with TRBJ1-1; D may be TRBD1 (6 bases). The V end was cut by 3 bases, the J end by 0 bases, with 20 bases between. The CDR3 consists of 18 residues. Germline V gene lookup returns CDR1 LNHNV and CDR2 YYDKDF (reference sequence). The chain's CDR3 is CATSSFKWGLGMNTEAFF. The CDR3 region has the DNA TGTGCCACCAGCAGTTTTAAATGGGGGCTGGGGATGAACACTGAAGCTTTCTTT.

This sequence joins TRBV15 and TRBJ2-2; D ambiguous. Between the trimmed V and J ends, which lost 3 bases and 5 bases, there was a span of 10 bases. Per germline, CDR1 LNHNV and CDR2 YYDKDF (reference sequence). This CDR3 has 14 amino acids. The CDR3 nucleotides are TGTGCCACCAGCAGCCCGACCAAGACCGGGGAGCTGTTTTTT. Translating gives CATSSPTKTGELFF. The full variable domain, completed using reference TRBV15 and TRBJ2-2, is DAMVIQNPRYQVTQFGKPVTLSCSQTLNHNVMYWYQQKSSQAPKLLFHYYDKDFNNEADTPDNFQSRRPNTSFCFLDIRSPGLGDTAMYLCATSSPTKTGELFFGEGSRLTVL.

V usage is TRBV28 and J usage is TRBJ2-3, with 10 bases identical to TRBD2. Germline assignment: CDR1 MDHEN and CDR2 SYDVKM. The junction had 17 bases not matched to a gene; V was cut back by 5 bases and J by 3 bases. This CDR3 has 19 amino acids. CDR3 sequence: CASSVSSLASGSKTDTQYF. The CDR3 DNA reads as TGTGCCAGCAGTGTCTCGTCCCTGGCTAGCGGGAGTAAAACAGATACGCAGTATTTT.

A single count supports this clonotype. A clone one base away is much larger, so this may be a read error. As DNA, the CDR3 is TGCAGCGTTGTTGGGGGGAGCTACGAGCAGTGCTTC. This gives the protein CSVVGGSYEQCF. This chain uses TRBV29-1 with TRBJ2-7, with D possibly TRBD2 on 6 matching bases. The germline CDR1 and CDR2 sequences are SQVTM and ANQGSEA. The CDR3 has 12 amino acids.

The chain uses TRBV7-6 and TRBJ2-6, with 7 bases that match TRBD1. CDR1 is SGHVS and CDR2 is FNYEAQ in the germline V gene. The trim removed 5 bases at V and 0 bases at J, leaving 7 bases unmatched. This CDR3 has 17 amino acids. The CDR3 is CASSPLGGNSGANVLTF. The CDR3 nucleotides read TGTGCCAGCAGCCCCCTAGGGGGCAACTCTGGGGCCAACGTCCTGACTTTC.

The J gene is TRBJ1-2, the V gene TRBV15; 9 bases align to TRBD1. Germline CDR1 reads LNHNV; CDR2 reads YYDKDF (reference sequence). V shed 3 bases, J shed 8 bases, and the junction held 10 bases outside the gene matches. This CDR3 comprises 15 residues. This CDR3 reads CATSRAAGTGQGYTF. The CDR3 bases are TGTGCCACCAGCAGGGCTGCCGGGACAGGGCAAGGCTACACCTTC. The whole variable domain, filled in from reference TRBV15 and TRBJ1-2, reads DAMVIQNPRYQVTQFGKPVTLSCSQTLNHNVMYWYQQKSSQAPKLLFHYYDKDFNNEADTPDNFQSRRPNTSFCFLDIRSPGLGDTAMYLCATSRAAGTGQGYTFGSGTRLTVV.

With regard to this clonotype: One base away lies a much larger clone, so this may be a sequencing read error. The chain has TRBV3-1 and TRBJ2-4; D uncertain. The CDR3 extends over 13 amino acids. CDR1 and CDR2 (germline): LGHDT, YNNKEL (reference sequence). CDR3 DNA sequence: TGTGATACACCTCGTAGGGCCAAAAACATTCAGTACTTC. Translating it yields CDTPRRAKNIQYF. The full variable domain, its missing parts supplied by reference TRBV3-1 and TRBJ2-4, is DTAVSQTPKYLVTQMGNDKSIKCEQNLGHDTMYWYKQDSKKFLKIMFSYNNKELIINETVPNRFSPKSPDKAHLNLHINSLELGDSAVYFCDTPRRAKNIQYFGAGTRLSVL.

V and J are TRBV4-3 and TRBJ2-5; weak D call: TRBD2 (6 bases). CDR1 LGHNA and CDR2 YSLEER come from the germline V gene. Trimming pared 0 bases from V and 0 bases from J, leaving 8 bases between. The CDR3 is 15 residues long. The CDR3 sequence: CASSQDWRDQETQYF. The CDR3 bases are TGCGCCAGCAGCCAAGATTGGAGGGACCAAGAGACCCAGTACTTC.

The table lists this clonotype with many counts. The rearrangement uses TRBV6-6 and TRBJ2-5; unclear D gene. CDR1 MNHNY and CDR2 SVGAGI come from the germline V gene (reference sequence). CDR3 length: 13 residues. V lost 1 base to trimming and J lost 4 bases, with 7 bases between them. CDR3 in DNA: TGTGCCAGCAGTTACTTTGGCGGAGAGACCCAGTACTTC. Residues: CASSYFGGETQYF.